The subject of this entry is one T cell receptor (beta chain). A much more abundant neighbour one base away suggests this may be a read error. TCRdb used MiXCR to reprocess the multiplex PCR reads, holding one entry per CDR3 protein. This repertoire shows 130,000 or so distinct CDR3 sequences, 20% to 25% found once; its top ten account for about 2.2%. Axillary draining lymph nodes of breast cancer patients supplied the node samples. The CDR3 runs to 16 residues. CDR1 MNHNY and CDR2 SVGAGI come from the germline V gene (reference sequence). V dropped 4 bases and J dropped 5 bases, with 20 bases sitting between them. This entry belongs to a study of breast tumors, draining lymph nodes, adjacent tissues.

The sequenced sample consisted of axillary lymph node tissue. This receptor was obtained from a female donor with breast cancer. Some clones in this sample may be carry-over from other donors' samples. The V and J genes are TRBV6-6 and TRBJ2-5; no reliable D call. This CDR3 reads CASSCSSSDSRETQYF. For the CDR3, the DNA is TGTGCCAGCAGTTGCTCATCCAGCGATTCCCGGGAGACCCAGTACTTC.